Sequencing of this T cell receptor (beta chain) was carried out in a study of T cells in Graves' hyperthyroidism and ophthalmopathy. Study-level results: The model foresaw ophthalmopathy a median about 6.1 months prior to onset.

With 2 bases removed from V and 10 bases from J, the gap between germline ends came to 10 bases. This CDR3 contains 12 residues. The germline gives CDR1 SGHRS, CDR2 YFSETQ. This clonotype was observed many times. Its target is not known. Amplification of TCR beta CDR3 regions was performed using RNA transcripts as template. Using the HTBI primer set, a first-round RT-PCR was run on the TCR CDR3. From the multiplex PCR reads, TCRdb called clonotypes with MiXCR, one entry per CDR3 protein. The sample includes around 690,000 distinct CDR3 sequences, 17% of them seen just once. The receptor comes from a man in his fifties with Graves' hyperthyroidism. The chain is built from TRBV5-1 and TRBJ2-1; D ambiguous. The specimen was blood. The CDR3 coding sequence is TGCGCCAGCAGCTTTTATGGGAACGAGCAGTTCTTC. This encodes CASSFYGNEQFF.